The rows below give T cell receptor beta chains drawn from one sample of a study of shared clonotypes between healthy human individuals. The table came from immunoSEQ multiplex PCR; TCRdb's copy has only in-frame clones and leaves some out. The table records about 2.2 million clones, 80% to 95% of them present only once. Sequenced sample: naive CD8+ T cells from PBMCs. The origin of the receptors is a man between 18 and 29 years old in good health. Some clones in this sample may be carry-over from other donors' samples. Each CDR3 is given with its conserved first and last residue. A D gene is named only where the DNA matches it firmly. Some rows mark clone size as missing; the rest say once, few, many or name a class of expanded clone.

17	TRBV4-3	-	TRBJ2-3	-	CASSQSTLGFAADTQYF	TGCGCCAGCAGCCAATCGACCTTAGGGTTCGCTGCAGATACGCAGTATTTT
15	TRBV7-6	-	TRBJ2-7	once	CASSSWRGPGDEQYF	TGTGCCAGCAGCTCCTGGAGGGGTCCGGGGGACGAGCAGTACTTC
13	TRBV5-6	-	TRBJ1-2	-	CASSLASNYGYTF	TGTGCCAGCAGCTTGGCCAGCAACTATGGCTACACCTTC
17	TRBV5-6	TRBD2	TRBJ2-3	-	CASSKDNSGRVTDTQYF	TGTGCCAGCAGCAAAGACAATAGCGGGAGGGTCACAGATACGCAGTATTTT
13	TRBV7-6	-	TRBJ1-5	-	CASSPSGNQPQHF	TGTGCCAGCAGCCCCTCCGGGAATCAGCCCCAGCATTTT
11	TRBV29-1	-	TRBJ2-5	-	CSVEDQDAQYF	TGCAGCGTTGAAGATCAGGATGCCCAGTACTTC
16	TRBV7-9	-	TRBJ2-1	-	CASSLISGNLYNEQFF	TGTGCCAGCAGCCTTATAAGCGGTAACCTCTACAATGAGCAGTTCTTC
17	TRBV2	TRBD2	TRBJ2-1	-	CASTPRTSSSSYNEQFF	TGTGCCAGCACCCCAAGGACTAGTTCAAGCTCCTACAATGAGCAGTTCTTC
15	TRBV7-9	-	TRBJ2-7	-	CASSLEQGGIHEQYF	TGTGCCAGCAGCTTAGAACAGGGAGGTATCCACGAGCAGTACTTC
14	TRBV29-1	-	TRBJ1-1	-	CSVVGGDMNTEAFF	TGCAGCGTAGTGGGGGGGGACATGAACACTGAAGCTTTCTTT
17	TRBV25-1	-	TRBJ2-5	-	CASSEFGGLLSQETQYF	TGTGCCAGCAGTGAATTTGGCGGCCTACTTTCGCAAGAGACCCAGTACTTC
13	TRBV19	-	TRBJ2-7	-	CASSTPRSYEQYF	TGTGCCAGTAGTACCCCTCGGAGTTACGAGCAGTACTTC
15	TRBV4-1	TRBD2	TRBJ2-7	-	CASSELSGAGDEQYF	TGCGCCAGCAGCGAGCTTAGCGGGGCCGGCGACGAGCAGTACTTC
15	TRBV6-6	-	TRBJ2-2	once	CASRETRDSTGELFF	TGTGCCAGCAGGGAGACTAGGGACAGTACCGGGGAGCTGTTTTTT
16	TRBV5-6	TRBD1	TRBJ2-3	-	CASSRSPGGNTDTQYF	TGTGCCAGCAGCAGATCCCCAGGGGGCAACACAGATACGCAGTATTTT
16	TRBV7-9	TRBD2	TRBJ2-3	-	CASSQPSGTITDTQYF	TGTGCCAGCAGCCAGCCTAGCGGGACCATCACAGATACGCAGTATTTT
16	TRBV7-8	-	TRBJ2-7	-	CASSLNGGDMPYEQYF	TGTGCCAGCAGCTTAAATGGGGGAGACATGCCCTACGAGCAGTACTTC
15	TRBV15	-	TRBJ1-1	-	CATSRRNRAATEAFF	TGTGCCACCAGCAGACGAAACAGGGCTGCCACTGAAGCTTTCTTT
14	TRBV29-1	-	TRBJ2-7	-	CSVVGLLSSYEQYF	TGCAGCGTTGTAGGGCTACTTTCATCCTACGAGCAGTACTTC
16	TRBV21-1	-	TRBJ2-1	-	CASSKVAGIAGGVTFF	TGTGCCAGCAGCAAAGTCGCGGGCATAGCGGGAGGTGTAACGTTCTTC
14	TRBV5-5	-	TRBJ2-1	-	CASTHRDTYNEQFF	TGTGCCAGCACCCATAGGGACACCTACAATGAGCAGTTCTTC
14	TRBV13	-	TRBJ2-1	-	CASSLGGQINEQFF	TGTGCCAGCAGCTTAGGGGGGCAGATCAATGAGCAGTTCTTC
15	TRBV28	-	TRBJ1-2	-	CASSLWGEFNYGYTF	TGTGCCAGCAGTTTATGGGGGGAGTTTAACTATGGCTACACCTTC
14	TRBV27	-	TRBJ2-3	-	CASSLSGSTDTQYF	TGTGCCAGCAGTTTAAGTGGTAGCACAGATACGCAGTATTTT
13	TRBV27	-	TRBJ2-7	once	CASSLQGVYEQYF	TGTGCCAGCAGTTTACAGGGTGTCTACGAGCAGTACTTC
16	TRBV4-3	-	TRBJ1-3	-	CASSQGTVIHGNTIYF	TGCGCCAGCAGCCAGGGGACCGTCATTCATGGAAACACCATATATTTT
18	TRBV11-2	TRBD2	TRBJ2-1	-	CASSPGPSGRALDNEQFF	TGTGCCAGCAGCCCAGGACCTAGCGGGAGGGCTTTAGACAATGAGCAGTTCTTC
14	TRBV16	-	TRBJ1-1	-	CASSQSLMNTEAFF	TGTGCCAGCAGCCAAAGCCTCATGAACACTGAAGCTTTCTTT
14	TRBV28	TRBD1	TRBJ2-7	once	CASSFDRVVNEQYF	TGTGCCAGCAGTTTTGACAGGGTTGTTAACGAGCAGTACTTC
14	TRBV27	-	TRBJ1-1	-	CASSLSVAGTEAFF	TGTGCCAGCAGTTTATCGGTGGCGGGAACTGAAGCTTTCTTT
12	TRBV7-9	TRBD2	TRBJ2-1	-	CASSPTSGNVFF	TGTGCCAGCAGCCCGACTAGCGGGAATGTATTCTTC
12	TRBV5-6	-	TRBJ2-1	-	CASSPQGNEQFF	TGTGCCAGCAGCCCACAGGGAAATGAGCAGTTCTTC
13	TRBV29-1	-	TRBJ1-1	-	CSVDEGLVSEAFF	TGCAGCGTTGACGAGGGGTTGGTTTCTGAAGCTTTCTTT
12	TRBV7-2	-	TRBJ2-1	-	CASSPRAYEQFF	TGTGCCAGCAGCCCTAGGGCTTATGAGCAGTTCTTC
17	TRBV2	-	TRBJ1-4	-	CASSAGILGSLREKLFF	TGTGCCAGCAGTGCTGGCATCTTAGGATCTCTGAGGGAAAAACTGTTTTTT
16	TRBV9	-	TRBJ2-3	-	CASSPGRGASTDTQYF	TGTGCCAGCAGCCCCGGCCGGGGGGCTAGCACAGATACGCAGTATTTT
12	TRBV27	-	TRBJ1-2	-	CASREWGGGYTF	TGTGCCAGCAGGGAATGGGGTGGTGGCTACACCTTC
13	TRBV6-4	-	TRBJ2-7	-	CASSADPGDEQYF	TGTGCCAGCAGTGCCGACCCTGGGGACGAGCAGTACTTC
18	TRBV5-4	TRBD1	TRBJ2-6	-	CASSYWDRGRSGANVLTF	TGTGCCAGCAGCTATTGGGACAGGGGCAGGTCTGGGGCCAACGTCCTGACTTTC
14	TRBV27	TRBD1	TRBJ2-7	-	CASSFTGALNEQYF	TGTGCCAGCAGTTTCACAGGGGCTCTCAACGAGCAGTACTTC
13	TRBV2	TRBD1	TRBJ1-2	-	CASRDRVAHGYTF	TGTGCCAGCAGGGACAGGGTCGCCCATGGCTACACCTTC
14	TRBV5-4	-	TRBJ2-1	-	CASRTPGGYNEQFF	TGTGCCAGCCGGACCCCAGGTGGTTACAATGAGCAGTTCTTC
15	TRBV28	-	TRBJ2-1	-	CASRRETGSYNEQFF	TGTGCCAGCAGGCGCGAGACGGGCTCCTACAATGAGCAGTTCTTC
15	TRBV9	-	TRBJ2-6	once	CASRGVGSGANVLTF	TGTGCCAGCCGAGGGGTGGGCTCTGGGGCCAACGTCCTGACTTTC
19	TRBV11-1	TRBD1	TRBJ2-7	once	CASSSRAGTGGGGAYEQYF	TGTGCCAGCAGCTCACGCGCCGGGACAGGGGGCGGGGGTGCCTACGAGCAGTACTTC
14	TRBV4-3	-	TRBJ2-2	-	CASSQGGGTGELFF	TGCGCCAGCAGCCAAGGAGGGGGAACCGGGGAGCTGTTTTTT
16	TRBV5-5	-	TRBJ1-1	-	CASSIRSGRVYTEAFF	TGTGCCAGCAGCATCCGCTCGGGCAGGGTGTACACTGAAGCTTTCTTT
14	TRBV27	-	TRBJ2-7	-	CASSLRGSTYEQYF	TGTGCCAGCAGTTTGCGGGGCAGCACCTACGAGCAGTACTTC
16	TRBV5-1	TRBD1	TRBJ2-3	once	CASSLERTGGMDTQYF	TGCGCCAGCAGCTTGGAGAGGACAGGGGGCATGGATACGCAGTATTTT
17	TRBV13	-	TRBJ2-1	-	CASSLGIPGARWYEQFF	TGTGCCAGCAGCTTAGGTATTCCTGGGGCTCGATGGTATGAGCAGTTCTTC
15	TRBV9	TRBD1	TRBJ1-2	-	CASSANIQGVRDYTF	TGTGCCAGCAGCGCCAATATCCAGGGGGTGAGGGACTACACCTTC
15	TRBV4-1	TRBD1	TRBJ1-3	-	CASSRESQGADTIYF	TGCGCCAGCAGCCGGGAGTCCCAGGGGGCGGACACCATATATTTT
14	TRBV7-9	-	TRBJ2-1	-	CASRSGNAYNEQFF	TGTGCCAGCAGAAGCGGTAATGCCTACAATGAGCAGTTCTTC